This T cell receptor (beta chain) was observed in a study of T cells in Graves' hyperthyroidism and ophthalmopathy. General study points: The model forecast ophthalmopathy, anticipating it by a median about six months before onset.

It was RNA transcripts that yielded the amplified TCR beta CDR3 regions. The TCR CDR3 was amplified in a first-round RT-PCR using the HTBI primer set. Each CDR3 protein gets one entry after TCRdb re-called the multiplex PCR reads with MiXCR. The table records just under 750,000 distinct CDR3 sequences, 35% of them present only once. The germline V gene encodes CDR1 SGHTA and CDR2 FQGNSA. Trimming removed 2 bases from V and 0 bases from J; junction bases left unmatched: 0. The CDR3 loop spans 14 amino acids. In the case of this clonotype: Its antigen is not identified. Likely a read error: the CDR3 ends without its conserved phenylalanine or tryptophan.

Fresh 10 ml peripheral blood yielded PBMCs. The chain joins TRBV7-2 to TRBJ2-7; 8 nucleotides match TRBD2. The specimen was blood. The origin of this receptor is a woman aged 40 to 49 with Graves' hyperthyroidism. In nucleotides, the CDR3 is TGTGCCAGCAGCTTAAGCGGGAGCTCCTACGAGCAGTACCTC. It translates to CASSLSGSSYEQYL.